This TCR beta chain is drawn from a study of cytomegalovirus exposure and HLA in healthy donors. Primers: 60 Vbeta forward and 13 Jbeta reverse. Some clones are missing from TCRdb's copy, which holds only in-frame ones; the method was immunoSEQ multiplex PCR. Among roughly 99,000 clones listed, about 84% were seen once. Healthy bone marrow donors formed the donor group. Nominally healthy donors provided the samples, though records likely missed some immune exposures. General observations from the study: An analysis that came later showed most CMV-associated TCR beta chains appearing HLA-restricted.

With regard to this clone: As yet, its antigen is unknown.

The sample consisted of PBMCs. The receptor comes from a man younger than 40 in good health and CMV-seronegative.

For the CDR3, the DNA is TGTGCCAGCTCCCAGACTAGCGGACAAGAGACCCAGTACTTC. This translates into CASSQTSGQETQYF. The chain uses TRBV18 and TRBJ2-5, with 9 bases aligning to TRBD2. Germline lookup yields CDR1 KGHSH and CDR2 LQKENI. CDR3 length: 14 residues. V shed 6 bases, J shed 2 bases, and the junction held 4 bases outside the gene matches. The entire variable domain, with the rest obtained from reference TRBV18 and TRBJ2-5, is as follows: NAGVMQNPRHLVRRRGQEARLRCSPMKGHSHVYWYRQLPEEGLKFMVYLQKENIIDESGMPKERFSAEFPKEGPSILRIQQVVRGDSAAYFCASSQTSGQETQYFGPGTRLLVL.